This is a list of T cell receptor beta chains from one sample in a study of CD8 T cells in Susac syndrome. Each CDR3 protein gets one entry after TCRdb re-called the immunoSEQ multiplex PCR reads with MiXCR. Here the sample spans 95,000 to 150,000 distinct CDR3 sequences, around 94% being singletons. The sample was CD4+ T cells from PBMCs. Every receptor here comes from a human donor in good health. The CDR3 runs from the conserved cysteine through the conserved F or W. A D gene is named only where the DNA matches it firmly. Only part of the rows carry a size: once, few, many, or a class if the clone is expanded.

J: TRBJ1-1; D: NA; V: TRBV19; size: NA; DNA: TGTGCCAGTAGTAATCGAGGGGACACGAACACTGAAGCTTTCTTT; CDR3: CASSNRGDTNTEAFF
J: TRBJ1-1; D: NA; V: TRBV12-3/TRBV12-4; size: once; DNA: TGTGCCAGCAGTTTAGAAGGGGGGACTGAAGCTTTCTTT; CDR3: CASSLEGGTEAFF
J: TRBJ1-1; D: NA; V: TRBV3-1; size: NA; DNA: TGTGCCAGCTGCCCCATGGGGAACACTGAAGCTTTCTTT; CDR3: CASCPMGNTEAFF
J: TRBJ1-1; D: TRBD1; V: TRBV5-1; size: few; DNA: TGCGCCAGCAGCTTGGGGACAGGGGGAATCACTGAAGCTTTCTTT; CDR3: CASSLGTGGITEAFF
J: TRBJ2-5; D: NA; V: TRBV9; size: NA; DNA: TGTGCCAGCACCCGACGGGGGCAAAGGGAGACCCAGTACTTC; CDR3: CASTRRGQRETQYF
J: TRBJ1-4; D: NA; V: TRBV6-5; size: NA; DNA: TGTGCCAGCAGTAACTACAGGGATGCTAATGAAAAACTGTTTTTT; CDR3: CASSNYRDANEKLFF
J: TRBJ2-3; D: NA; V: TRBV5-1; size: NA; DNA: TGCGCCAGCAGCCCAACTATCACGAGATCCACAGATACGCAGTATTTT; CDR3: CASSPTITRSTDTQYF
J: TRBJ1-5; D: TRBD1; V: TRBV2; size: NA; DNA: TGTGCCAGCAGTGAGACAGGGCGGTTGCCGCATTTT; CDR3: CASSETGRLPHF
J: TRBJ2-1; D: NA; V: TRBV2; size: NA; DNA: TGTGCCAGCAGCGGAGACCCGGGTGCCTACAATGAGCAGTTCTTC; CDR3: CASSGDPGAYNEQFF
J: TRBJ1-1; D: NA; V: TRBV20-1; size: NA; DNA: TGCAGTGCTAGGGACAGCATAAACACTGAAGCTTTCTTT; CDR3: CSARDSINTEAFF
J: TRBJ2-7; D: TRBD2; V: TRBV3-1; size: NA; DNA: TGTGCCAGCAGCCAGCGGGAGGGCTACGAGCAGTACTTC; CDR3: CASSQREGYEQYF
J: TRBJ2-7; D: TRBD1; V: TRBV7-2; size: NA; DNA: TGTGCCAGCAGCCGGCAGGGACAGGGGGGCTACGAGCAGTACTTC; CDR3: CASSRQGQGGYEQYF
J: TRBJ2-5; D: TRBD2; V: TRBV27; size: NA; DNA: TGTGCCAGCAGTTGGGGGGGGACCCAGTACTTC; CDR3: CASSWGGTQYF
J: TRBJ2-6; D: TRBD1; V: TRBV7-2; size: NA; DNA: TGTGCCAGCAGCATCACAGGGGTAGGGGCCAACGTCCTGACTTTC; CDR3: CASSITGVGANVLTF
J: TRBJ1-1; D: NA; V: TRBV7-9; size: NA; DNA: TGTGCCAGCAGCCGACAGGACACTGAAGCTTTCTTT; CDR3: CASSRQDTEAFF
J: TRBJ2-5; D: NA; V: TRBV7-9; size: NA; DNA: TGTGCCAGCAGCTTAGCGGACGGGAACTACCAAGAGACCCAGTACTTC; CDR3: CASSLADGNYQETQYF
J: TRBJ1-1; D: TRBD1; V: TRBV5-1; size: NA; DNA: TGCGCCAGCAGCTCTGACAGGGGGCTGAGTGAAGCTTTCTTT; CDR3: CASSSDRGLSEAFF
J: TRBJ2-2; D: NA; V: TRBV24-1; size: NA; DNA: TGTGCCACCAGTGATCCGATGGACGGATTCGGCGGGGAGCTGTTTTTT; CDR3: CATSDPMDGFGGELFF
J: TRBJ2-2; D: NA; V: TRBV18; size: NA; DNA: TGTGCCAGCTCACCACCGAGCAACGCGAACACCGGGGAGCTGTTTTTT; CDR3: CASSPPSNANTGELFF
J: TRBJ1-2; D: TRBD1; V: TRBV4-1; size: NA; DNA: TGCGCCAGCAACCAAGAAGCAACAGGGGGCGGTTATGGCTACACCTTC; CDR3: CASNQEATGGGYGYTF
J: TRBJ1-1; D: NA; V: TRBV29-1; size: NA; DNA: TGCAGCGTTGAAAGATCGGGTGGGGGCACTGAAGCTTTCTTT; CDR3: CSVERSGGGTEAFF
J: TRBJ2-2; D: TRBD2; V: TRBV15; size: NA; DNA: TGTGCCACCAGCAGAACTAGCGGGAGGGCCTTAACCGGGGAGCTGTTTTTT; CDR3: CATSRTSGRALTGELFF
J: TRBJ2-1; D: TRBD2; V: TRBV2; size: NA; DNA: TGTGCCAGCAGTGATTTTAGCGGGAGACTCAATGAGCAGTTCTTC; CDR3: CASSDFSGRLNEQFF
J: TRBJ1-1; D: NA; V: TRBV29-1; size: NA; DNA: TGCAGCGTTTTACCCCGAGGGGGTGGTATGAACACTGAAGCTTTCTTT; CDR3: CSVLPRGGGMNTEAFF